The sequence of this T cell receptor beta chain was determined in a study of cytomegalovirus exposure and HLA in healthy donors. Regarding the study as a whole: In a later analysis, common viral pathogens appeared linked to several of the most significant clusters. Donors were assumed by presence/absence analyses to have roughly uniform sequencing depth.

Researchers ran the PCR with 60 Vbeta and 13 Jbeta primers. Profiling relied on immunoSEQ multiplex PCR, and the TCRdb table lists in-frame clones only, not all of them. Of 180,000 or so clones listed, around 75% are singletons. This clone was observed a handful of times. Its antigen is unidentified. The V end was cut by 0 bases, the J end by 5 bases, with 8 bases between. Germline values: CDR1 GTSNPN, CDR2 SVGIG (reference sequence). This CDR3 region has 14 residues. The chain couples TRBV30 to TRBJ1-6; a possible D gene is TRBD1 (5 bases). This TCR was sampled from a male donor in good health and CMV-seronegative. Sequenced: PBMCs. The CDR3 sequence: CAWSVLTDNSPLHF. Written as DNA, the CDR3 is TGTGCCTGGAGTGTACTGACAGATAATTCACCCCTCCACTTT. Full variable domain (missing parts from reference TRBV30 and TRBJ1-6): SQTIHQWPATLVQPVGSPLSLECTVEGTSNPNLYWYRQAAGRGLQLLFYSVGIGQISSEVPQNLSASRPQDRQFILSSKKLLLSDSGFYLCAWSVLTDNSPLHFGNGTRLTVT.